A single sample is the source of the 16 T cell receptor beta chains below, sequenced in a study of T cell responses to AZD1222 COVID-19 vaccine. The assay was immunoSEQ multiplex PCR, and TCRdb's table has in-frame clones only and misses some. This sample carries 90,000 to 120,000 clones, 89% of them seen once, and the ten largest clones take less than 8%. Sequenced here: peripheral blood, sampled on day 0 of AZD1222 vaccination. These receptors came from an adult in good health.

CDR3 DNA: TGTGCCAGCAGTACCCGCACTAGTGGTCCCTACAATGAGCAGTTCTTC. The encoded protein is CASSTRTSGPYNEQFF. V usage is TRBV28 and J usage is TRBJ2-1; a possible D gene is TRBD2 (5 bases). This CDR3 region has 16 residues. From germline, CDR1 is MDHEN and CDR2 SYDVKM. Trimming removed 5 bases at V and 2 bases at J, with 16 bases between.

The chain links TRBV2 to TRBJ1-2, with D hard to call. Per the germline V gene, CDR1 is SNHLY and CDR2 is FYNNEI. V shed 8 bases and J shed 4 bases, with 8 bases lying between them. The CDR3 is 11 amino acids. CDR3 loop: CASQNSYGYTF. As DNA, the CDR3 is TGTGCCAGCCAGAACAGCTATGGCTACACCTTC. Filled out from reference TRBV2 and TRBJ1-2, the complete variable domain reads EPEVTQTPSHQVTQMGQEVILRCVPISNHLYFYWYRQILGQKVEFLVSFYNNEISEKSEIFDDQFSVERPDGSNFTLKIRSTKLEDSAMYFCASQNSYGYTFGSGTRLTVV.

The chain has TRBV27 and TRBJ1-4, with 7 bases identical to TRBD1. The trim removed 3 bases at V and 7 bases at J, leaving 8 bases unmatched. The germline V gene encodes CDR1 MNHEY and CDR2 SMNVEV (reference sequence). The CDR3 is made up of 15 amino acids. The CDR3 coding sequence is TGTGCCAGCAGTTTCAGGGGGGTGCAGGGTGAAAAACTGTTTTTT. This gives the protein CASSFRGVQGEKLFF.

The rearrangement uses TRBV4-3 and TRBJ1-3; D is ambiguous. V was pared by 1 base and J by 0 bases, with 10 bases between. Germline loops: CDR1 LGHNA, CDR2 YSLEER. There are 16 residues in the CDR3. CDR3 sequence: CASSQALSFSGNTIYF. DNA for the CDR3: TGCGCCAGCAGCCAAGCCTTATCTTTCTCTGGAAACACCATATATTTT.

This rearrangement joins TRBV6-5 to TRBJ2-7; a weak D match, TRBD1 (6 bases). Between the trimmed V and J ends, which lost 7 bases and 2 bases, there was a span of 18 bases. The CDR3 length is 15 residues. Germline V gene lookup returns CDR1 MNHEY and CDR2 SVGAGI. Here the CDR3 reads CASTRSAGAPYEQYF. CDR3 nucleotides: TGTGCCAGCACTAGAAGTGCAGGGGCACCCTACGAGCAGTACTTC.

The gene calls are TRBV5-1 and TRBJ2-7; a weak D match, TRBD1 (5 bases). Trimming shortened V by 4 bases and J by 5 bases, and 10 bases separated the two germline ends. CDR1 and CDR2 (germline): SGHRS, YFSETQ. This CDR3 spans 12 amino acids. DNA of the CDR3: TGCGCCAGCAGCCCACCAGGGAACGAGCAGTACTTC. Its translation: CASSPPGNEQYF.

The CDR3 bases are TGTGCCAGCAGCTTTAGCGGGAGAGTGAACCCCGAGCAGTACTTC. This gives the protein CASSFSGRVNPEQYF. The V and J genes are TRBV7-2 and TRBJ2-7; 9 bases map to TRBD2. CDR3 length: 15 residues. Looked up from germline, CDR1 is SGHTA and CDR2 is FQGNSA. The V segment lost 3 bases and the J segment 6 bases; nucleotides outside the gene matches: 9.

J is TRBJ1-2 and V is TRBV27, with a tentative D call TRBD1 (6 bases). V was trimmed by 6 bases and J by 4 bases, leaving 15 bases between them. Germline values: CDR1 MNHEY, CDR2 SMNVEV (reference sequence). The CDR3 totals 14 residues. The CDR3: CASSSGRGAYGYTF. As DNA, the CDR3 is TGTGCCAGCAGCTCAGGGAGGGGGGCCTATGGCTACACCTTC.

The chain is built from TRBV29-1 and TRBJ2-7; D gene uncertain. This CDR3 has 13 residues. Germline CDR1 is SQVTM and CDR2 is ANQGSEA. Trimming removed 4 bases at V and 1 base at J, with 11 bases between. The CDR3 sequence: CSVGRELSYEQYF. The CDR3 DNA reads TGCAGCGTTGGTAGGGAACTTTCCTACGAGCAGTACTTC.

This clone was counted only a few times. The rearrangement links TRBV18 to TRBJ1-1; D call uncertain. CDR1 KGHSH and CDR2 LQKENI come from the germline V gene. The CDR3 has 12 residues. Between the trimmed V and J ends, which lost 5 bases and 8 bases, there was a span of 12 bases. The chain's CDR3 is CASSNQAREAFF. CDR3 DNA sequence: TGTGCCAGCTCAAACCAGGCCAGGGAAGCTTTCTTT.

This rearrangement joins TRBV5-4 to TRBJ2-7; 12 bases agree with TRBD1. The junction had 8 bases not matched to a gene; V was cut back by 4 bases and J by 6 bases. Germline V gene sequence: CDR1 SGHNT, CDR2 YYREEE (reference sequence). The CDR3 length is 15 residues. The CDR3 region is CASSHGGTGGGEQYF. The CDR3 DNA sequence: TGTGCCAGCAGCCATGGAGGGACAGGGGGCGGCGAGCAGTACTTC.

About this clone itself: One junction end disagrees with the germline gene, perhaps due to a read error. This chain joins TRBV5-1 and TRBJ1-2, with D maybe TRBD1 (5 bases). The germline V gene encodes CDR1 SGHRS and CDR2 YFSETQ. The CDR3 sequence is 14 residues long. The CDR3 reads CASSPGYSNSGYTF. In DNA, the CDR3 is TGCGCCAGCAGCCCAGGGTACAGTAACTCTGGCTACACCTTC.

This chain joins TRBV21-1 and TRBJ2-2; TRBD2 is the table's D call and was not checked against the DNA. TRBV21-1 is classified as a pseudogene. The CDR3 is 16 amino acids. The CDR3 reads CARSTGGRENTGELFF. Here the CDR3 DNA reads TGTGCCAGATCTACGGGGGGACGGGAGAACACCGGGGAGCTGTTTTTT.

The J gene is TRBJ2-3, the V gene TRBV24-1; 8 nucleotides align to TRBD1. V lost 0 bases, J lost 4 bases, and 5 bases stayed unmatched. CDR1 and CDR2 from the germline V gene are KGHDR and SFDVKD. The CDR3 has 16 residues. The CDR3 DNA reads as TGTGCCACCAGTGATTTGCGTGACAGGGGACCAGATACGCAGTATTTT. This gives the protein CATSDLRDRGPDTQYF.

The gene calls are TRBV7-9 and TRBJ2-7; TRBD1 aligns across 10 bases. The junction had 8 bases not matched to a gene; V was cut back by 5 bases and J by 1 base. CDR1 SEHNR and CDR2 FQNEAQ come from the germline V gene (reference sequence). There are 16 residues in the CDR3. Here the CDR3 reads CASSGLDRGNSYEQYF. As DNA, the CDR3 is TGTGCCAGCAGCGGTCTGGACAGGGGGAATTCCTACGAGCAGTACTTC.

The chain joins TRBV7-3 to TRBJ2-3; D ambiguous. Between the trimmed V and J ends, which lost 4 bases and 1 base, there was a span of 6 bases. The germline CDR1 and CDR2 sequences are SGHTA and FQGTGA. The CDR3 totals 13 residues. CDR3 amino acids: CASSSSGTDTQYF. CDR3 in DNA: TGTGCCAGCAGCTCCTCTGGCACAGATACGCAGTATTTT.